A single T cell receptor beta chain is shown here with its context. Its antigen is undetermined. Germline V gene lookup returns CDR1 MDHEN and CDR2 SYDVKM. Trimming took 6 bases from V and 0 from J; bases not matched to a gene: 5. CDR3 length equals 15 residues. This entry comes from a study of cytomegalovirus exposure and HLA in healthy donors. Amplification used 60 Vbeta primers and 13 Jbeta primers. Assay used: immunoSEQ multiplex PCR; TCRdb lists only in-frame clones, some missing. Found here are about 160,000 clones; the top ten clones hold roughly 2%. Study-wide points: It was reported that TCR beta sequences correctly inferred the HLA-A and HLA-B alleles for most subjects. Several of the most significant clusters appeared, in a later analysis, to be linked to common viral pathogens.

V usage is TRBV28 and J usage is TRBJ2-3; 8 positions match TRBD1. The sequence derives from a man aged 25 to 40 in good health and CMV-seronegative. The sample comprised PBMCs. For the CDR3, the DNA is TGTGCCAGCAGCCTTGACAGGGGAAGCACAGATACGCAGTATTTT. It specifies CASSLDRGSTDTQYF. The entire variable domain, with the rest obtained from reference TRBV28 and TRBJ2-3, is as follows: DVKVTQSSRYLVKRTGEKVFLECVQDMDHENMFWYRQDPGLGLRLIYFSYDVKMKEKGDIPEGYSVSREKKERFSLILESASTNQTSMYLCASSLDRGSTDTQYFGPGTRLTVL.